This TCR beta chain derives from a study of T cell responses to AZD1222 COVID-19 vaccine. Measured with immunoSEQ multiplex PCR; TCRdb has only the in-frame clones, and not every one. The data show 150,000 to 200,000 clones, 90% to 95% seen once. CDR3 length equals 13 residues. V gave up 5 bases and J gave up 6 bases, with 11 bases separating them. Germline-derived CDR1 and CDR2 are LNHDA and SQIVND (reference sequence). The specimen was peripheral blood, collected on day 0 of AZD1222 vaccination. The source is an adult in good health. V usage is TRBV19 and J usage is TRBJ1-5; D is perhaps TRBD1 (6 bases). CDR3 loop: CASSLQGAQPQHF. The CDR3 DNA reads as TGTGCCAGTAGTTTACAGGGAGCTCAGCCCCAGCATTTT.